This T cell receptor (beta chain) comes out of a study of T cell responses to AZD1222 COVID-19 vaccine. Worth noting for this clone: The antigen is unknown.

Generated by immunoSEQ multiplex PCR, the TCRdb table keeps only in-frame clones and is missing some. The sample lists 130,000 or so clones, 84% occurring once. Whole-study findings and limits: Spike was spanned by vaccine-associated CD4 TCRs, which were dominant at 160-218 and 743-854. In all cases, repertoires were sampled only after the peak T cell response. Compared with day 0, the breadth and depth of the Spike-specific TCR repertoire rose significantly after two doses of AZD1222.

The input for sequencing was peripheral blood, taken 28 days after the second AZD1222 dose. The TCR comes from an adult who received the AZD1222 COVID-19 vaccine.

The CDR3 coding sequence is TGTGCCAGCAGCTACCGGGACAGGGGGCTCTACGAGCAGTACTTC. Amino acids: CASSYRDRGLYEQYF. The J gene is TRBJ2-7, the V gene TRBV7-9, with TRBD1 identical over 12 bases. Per germline, CDR1 SEHNR and CDR2 FQNEAQ (reference sequence). The CDR3 is made up of 15 amino acids. The V and J ends lost 4 bases and 3 bases, in that order; junction bases with no gene match: 4.